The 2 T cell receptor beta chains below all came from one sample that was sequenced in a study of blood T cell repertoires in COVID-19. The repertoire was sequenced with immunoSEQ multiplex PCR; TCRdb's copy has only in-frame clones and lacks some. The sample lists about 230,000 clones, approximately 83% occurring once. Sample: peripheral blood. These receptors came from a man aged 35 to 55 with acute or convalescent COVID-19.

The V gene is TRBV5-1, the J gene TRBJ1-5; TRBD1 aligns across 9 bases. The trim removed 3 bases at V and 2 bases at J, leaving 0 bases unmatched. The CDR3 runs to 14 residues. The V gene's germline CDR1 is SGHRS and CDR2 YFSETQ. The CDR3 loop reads CASSWTGGNQPQHF. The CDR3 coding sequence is TGCGCCAGCAGCTGGACAGGGGGCAATCAGCCCCAGCATTTT.

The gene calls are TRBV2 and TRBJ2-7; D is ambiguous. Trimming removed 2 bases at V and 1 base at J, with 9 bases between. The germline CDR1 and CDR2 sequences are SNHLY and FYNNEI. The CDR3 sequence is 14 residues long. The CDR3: CASSERSTSYEQYF. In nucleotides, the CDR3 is TGTGCCAGCAGTGAACGCTCCACTTCCTACGAGCAGTACTTC.